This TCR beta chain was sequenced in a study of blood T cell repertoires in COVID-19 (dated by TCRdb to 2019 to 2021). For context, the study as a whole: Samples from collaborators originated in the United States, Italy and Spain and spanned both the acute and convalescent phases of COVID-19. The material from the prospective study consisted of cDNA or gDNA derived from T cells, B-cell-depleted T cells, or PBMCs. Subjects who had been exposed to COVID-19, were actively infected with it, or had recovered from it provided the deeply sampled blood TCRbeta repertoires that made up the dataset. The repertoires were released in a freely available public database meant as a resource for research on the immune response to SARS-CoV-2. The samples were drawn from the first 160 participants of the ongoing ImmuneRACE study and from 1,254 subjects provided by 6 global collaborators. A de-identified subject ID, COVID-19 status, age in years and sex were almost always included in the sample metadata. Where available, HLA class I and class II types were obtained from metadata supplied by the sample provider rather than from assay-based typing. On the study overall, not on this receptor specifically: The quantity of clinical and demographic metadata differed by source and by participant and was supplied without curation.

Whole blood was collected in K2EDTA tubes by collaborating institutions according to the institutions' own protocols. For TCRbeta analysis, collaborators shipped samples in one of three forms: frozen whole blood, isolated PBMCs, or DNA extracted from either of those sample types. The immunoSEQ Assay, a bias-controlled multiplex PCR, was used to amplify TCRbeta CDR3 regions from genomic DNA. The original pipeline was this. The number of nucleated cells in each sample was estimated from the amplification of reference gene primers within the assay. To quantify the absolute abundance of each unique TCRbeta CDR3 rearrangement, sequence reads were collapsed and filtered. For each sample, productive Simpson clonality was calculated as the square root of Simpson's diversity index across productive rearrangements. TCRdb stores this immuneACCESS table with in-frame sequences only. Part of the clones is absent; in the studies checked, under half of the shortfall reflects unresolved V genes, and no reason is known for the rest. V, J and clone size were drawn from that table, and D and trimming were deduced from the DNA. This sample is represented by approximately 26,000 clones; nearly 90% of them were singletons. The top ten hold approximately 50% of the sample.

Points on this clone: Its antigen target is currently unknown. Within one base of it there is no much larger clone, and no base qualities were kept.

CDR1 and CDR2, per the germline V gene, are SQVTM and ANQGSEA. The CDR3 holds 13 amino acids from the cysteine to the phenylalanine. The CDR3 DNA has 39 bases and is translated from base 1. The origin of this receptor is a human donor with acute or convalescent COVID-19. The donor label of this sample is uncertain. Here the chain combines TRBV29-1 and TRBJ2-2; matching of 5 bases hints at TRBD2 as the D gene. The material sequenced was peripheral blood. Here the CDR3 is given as CSATGKNTGELFF. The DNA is TGCAGTGCAACCGGGAAGAACACCGGGGAGCTGTTTTTT.